This T cell receptor (beta chain) was obtained from a study of identifying expanded T cells in peripheral blood. Study outcomes and limitations: Clone count variance between roughly 2-week samples rose with total template count. Over approximately two and four weeks, about 15 and 18 clones changed, versus around 1.3 between replicates.

This CDR3 contains 15 residues. With 2 bases removed from V and 0 bases from J, the gap between germline ends came to 11 bases. Germline CDR1 and CDR2: SGHRS and YFSETQ. Data came from immunoSEQ multiplex PCR; TCRdb stores just in-frame clones and leaves some out. The sample has about 110,000 clones; around nine tenths are singletons. This clone appeared once. Its antigen is unidentified. The source of this sequence is a person between 18 and 70 years old in good health. The rearrangement uses TRBV5-1 and TRBJ1-1; D perhaps matches TRBD1 (6 bases). The sequencing sample was made of blood. The CDR3 spells CASSFGTTMNTEAFF. In nucleotides, the CDR3 is TGCGCCAGCAGCTTTGGGACAACCATGAACACTGAAGCTTTCTTT.